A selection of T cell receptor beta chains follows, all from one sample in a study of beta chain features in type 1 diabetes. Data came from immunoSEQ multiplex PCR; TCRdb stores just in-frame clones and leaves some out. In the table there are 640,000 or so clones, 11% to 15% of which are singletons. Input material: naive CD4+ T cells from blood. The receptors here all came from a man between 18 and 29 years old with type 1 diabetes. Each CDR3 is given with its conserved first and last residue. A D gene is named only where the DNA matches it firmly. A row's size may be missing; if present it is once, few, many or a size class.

TGTGCCAGCAGTCCCGGACTAGCGACAGATACGCAGTATTTT | CASSPGLATDTQYF | few | 14 | TRBJ2-3 | TRBV6-5 | TRBD2
TGTGCCAGCGGACAGGGTCGGGGCTATGGCTACACCTTC | CASGQGRGYGYTF | few | 13 | TRBJ1-2 | TRBV6-6 | TRBD1
TGTGCCAGCAGTCACCCGGTGACAGGGAGGGACTATGGCTACACCTTC | CASSHPVTGRDYGYTF | few | 16 | TRBJ1-2 | TRBV6-6 | TRBD1
TGCGCCAGCAGTGAGGCCGGGGGCACTGAAGCTTTCTTT | CASSEAGGTEAFF | - | 13 | TRBJ1-1 | TRBV10-2 | -
TGTGCCAGCAGTGAATATGAAACTAGCGGGAGGTCTGAGCAGTTCTTC | CASSEYETSGRSEQFF | - | 16 | TRBJ2-1 | TRBV25-1 | TRBD2
TGTGCCAGCAGTCTTGGGACAGATGCTCCCCATTCCTCCTATGGACAACTGTTTTTT | CASSLGTDAPHSSYGQLFF | - | 19 | TRBJ1-4 | TRBV7-3 | TRBD1
TGCGCCAGCAGCTTACCCGGTGTGAACACTGAAGCTTTCTTT | CASSLPGVNTEAFF | - | 14 | TRBJ1-1 | TRBV5-1 | -
TGTGCCAGCAGCCTAGACAGTAACACTGAAGCTTTCTTT | CASSLDSNTEAFF | few | 13 | TRBJ1-1 | TRBV7-3 | -
TGCGCCAGCAGCCCCGAGGGACTAGCGGGGGTAGCCAAAAACATTCAGTACTTC | CASSPEGLAGVAKNIQYF | - | 18 | TRBJ2-4 | TRBV5-1 | TRBD2
TGTGCCTGGACAGGGACTAGCGGGAGGACCGGGGAGACCCAGTACTTC | CAWTGTSGRTGETQYF | - | 16 | TRBJ2-5 | TRBV30 | TRBD2
TGTGCCAGCAGCCCTCTTCCTAGCGGGCGGGGTGAGCAGTTCTTC | CASSPLPSGRGEQFF | - | 15 | TRBJ2-1 | TRBV7-2 | TRBD2
TGTGCCAGCAGCTCCCGCCTCGGAGGCTCTGGAAACACCATATATTTT | CASSSRLGGSGNTIYF | - | 16 | TRBJ1-3 | TRBV7-9 | -
TGTGCCAGCAGCCAAGGACTAGCGGGAGAATATGAGCAGTTCTTC | CASSQGLAGEYEQFF | - | 15 | TRBJ2-1 | TRBV28 | TRBD2
TGTGCCAGCAGTGGGGCCTACGAGCAGTACTTC | CASSGAYEQYF | few | 11 | TRBJ2-7 | TRBV2 | -
TGTGCCAGCTCACCTTCGGGTCCGACCGTCTACGAGCAGTACTTC | CASSPSGPTVYEQYF | few | 15 | TRBJ2-7 | TRBV18 | -